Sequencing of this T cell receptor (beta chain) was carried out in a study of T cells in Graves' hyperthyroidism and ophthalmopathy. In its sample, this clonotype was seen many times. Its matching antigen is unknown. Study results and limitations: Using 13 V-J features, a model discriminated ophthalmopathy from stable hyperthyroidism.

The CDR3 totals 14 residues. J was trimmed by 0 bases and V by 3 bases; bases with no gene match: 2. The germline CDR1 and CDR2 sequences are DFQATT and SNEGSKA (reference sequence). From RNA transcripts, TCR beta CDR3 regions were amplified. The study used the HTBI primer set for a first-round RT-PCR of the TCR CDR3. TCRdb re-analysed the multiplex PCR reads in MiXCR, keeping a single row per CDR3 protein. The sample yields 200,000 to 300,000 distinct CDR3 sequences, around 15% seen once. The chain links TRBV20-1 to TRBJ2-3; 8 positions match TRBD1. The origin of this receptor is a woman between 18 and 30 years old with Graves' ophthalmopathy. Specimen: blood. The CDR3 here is CSARGQDSTDTQYF. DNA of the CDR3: TGCAGTGCTAGGGGACAGGATAGCACAGATACGCAGTATTTT.